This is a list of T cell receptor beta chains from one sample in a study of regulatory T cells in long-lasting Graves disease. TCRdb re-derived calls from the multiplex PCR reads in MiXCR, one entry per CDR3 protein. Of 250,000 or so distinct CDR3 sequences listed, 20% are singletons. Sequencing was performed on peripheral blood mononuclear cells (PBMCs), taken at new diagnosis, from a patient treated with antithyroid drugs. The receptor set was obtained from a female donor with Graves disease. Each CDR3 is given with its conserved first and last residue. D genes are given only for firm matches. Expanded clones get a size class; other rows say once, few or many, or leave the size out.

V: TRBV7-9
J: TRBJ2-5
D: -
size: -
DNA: TGTGCCACCGAGGACACAGTATGGAAGACCCAGTACTTC
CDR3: CATEDTVWKTQYF

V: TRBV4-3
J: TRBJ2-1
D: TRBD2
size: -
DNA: TGCGCCAGCAGCCAACATAGCGGGAGGGTGGGTGAGCAGCTCTTC
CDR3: CASSQHSGRVGEQLF

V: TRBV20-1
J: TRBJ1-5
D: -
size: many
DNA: TGCAGTGCTATTGGCAGCCTTATCGACTTGCCCCAGCATTTT
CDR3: CSAIGSLIDLPQHF

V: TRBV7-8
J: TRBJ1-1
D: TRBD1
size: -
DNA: TGTGCCAGCAGATTACGGACAGGGAACACTGAAGCTTTCTTT
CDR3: CASRLRTGNTEAFF

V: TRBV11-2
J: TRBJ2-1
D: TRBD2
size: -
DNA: TGTGCCAGCAGCCGCCGGGGGGGGCCGAGGTCCTACAATGAGCAGTTCTTC
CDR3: CASSRRGGPRSYNEQFF

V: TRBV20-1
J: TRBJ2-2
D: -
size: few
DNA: TGCAGTGCTAGTCGCAGGGGATCCGGGGAGCTGTTTTTT
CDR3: CSASRRGSGELFF

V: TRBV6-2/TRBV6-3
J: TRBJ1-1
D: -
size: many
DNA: TGTGCCAGCAGAGACACGGGGGGCACTGAAGCTTTCTTT
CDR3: CASRDTGGTEAFF

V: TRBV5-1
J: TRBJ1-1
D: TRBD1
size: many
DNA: TGCGCCAGCAGCTGGGACAGCAACACTGAAGCTTTCTTT
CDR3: CASSWDSNTEAFF

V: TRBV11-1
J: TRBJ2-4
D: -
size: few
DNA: TGTGCCAGCAGCCCTGGACAACTTGGGCTAGCCAAAAACATTCAGTACTTC
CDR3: CASSPGQLGLAKNIQYF

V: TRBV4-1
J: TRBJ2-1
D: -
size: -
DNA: TGCGCCAGCAGCCGGCCTCAGGGGTCCTACAATGAGCAGTTCTTC
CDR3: CASSRPQGSYNEQFF

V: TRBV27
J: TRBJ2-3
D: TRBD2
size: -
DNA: TGTGCCAGCAGTTTAAACGGGGGGGCCGGCACAGATACGCAGTATTTT
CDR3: CASSLNGGAGTDTQYF

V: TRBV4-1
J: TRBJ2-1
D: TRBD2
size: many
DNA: TGCGCCAGCAGCAAACCGGGACTAGCGCCCTACAATGAGCAGTTCTTC
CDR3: CASSKPGLAPYNEQFF

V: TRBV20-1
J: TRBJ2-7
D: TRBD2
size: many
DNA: TGCAGTGCGGGTGGCGGGAGCTCCTACGAGCAGTACTTC
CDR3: CSAGGGSSYEQYF

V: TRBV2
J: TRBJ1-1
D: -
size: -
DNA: TGTGCCACAGGCTACCGAAGGGTAACGACTGAAGCTTTCTTT
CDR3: CATGYRRVTTEAFF

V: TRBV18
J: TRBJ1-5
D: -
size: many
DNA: TGTGCCAGCTCACCACCTTTGATTGCAGGGCGGCAGCCCCAGCATTTT
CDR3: CASSPPLIAGRQPQHF

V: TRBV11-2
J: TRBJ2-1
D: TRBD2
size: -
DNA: TGTGCCAGCAGCTTGGATGAGACTAGCGGGAGGATTAATGAGCAGCTCTTC
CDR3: CASSLDETSGRINEQLF

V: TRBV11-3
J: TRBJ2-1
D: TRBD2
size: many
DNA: TGTGCCAGCAGCCTTGGCGGGGGGGCCACCTCCTACAATGAGCAGTTCTTC
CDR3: CASSLGGGATSYNEQFF

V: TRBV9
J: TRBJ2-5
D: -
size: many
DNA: TGTGCCAGCAGCATCTCACCGGACGCTGCAACGCGGACCCAGTACTTC
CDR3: CASSISPDAATRTQYF

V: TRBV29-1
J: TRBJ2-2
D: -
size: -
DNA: TGCAGCGTTGGGGCATCCGTATACACCGGGGAGCTGTTTTTT
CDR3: CSVGASVYTGELFF

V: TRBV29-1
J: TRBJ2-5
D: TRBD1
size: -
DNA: TGCAGCGCTGAACGTGACAGGGGGAAAGAGACCCAGTACTTC
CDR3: CSAERDRGKETQYF

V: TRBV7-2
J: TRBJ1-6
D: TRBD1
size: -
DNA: TGTGCCAGCATCTTAGAGGGACAGTTGTCACCCCTCCACTTT
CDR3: CASILEGQLSPLHF

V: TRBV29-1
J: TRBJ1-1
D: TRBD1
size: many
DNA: TGCAGCACCAAGGGACAGACAAACACTGAAGCTTTCTTT
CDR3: CSTKGQTNTEAFF

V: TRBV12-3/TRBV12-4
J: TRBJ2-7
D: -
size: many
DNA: TGTGCCAGCAGTTTTACGGGACCCCCCGCAGAGCAGTACTTC
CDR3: CASSFTGPPAEQYF

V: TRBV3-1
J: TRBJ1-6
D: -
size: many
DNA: TGTGCCAGCAGCCAAGGGCTTCTCGGATCACCCCTCCACTTT
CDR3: CASSQGLLGSPLHF

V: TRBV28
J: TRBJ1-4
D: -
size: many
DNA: TGTGCCAGCAGCCGCCCCAAGTGGGTTGGAGAAAAACTGTTTTTT
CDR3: CASSRPKWVGEKLFF

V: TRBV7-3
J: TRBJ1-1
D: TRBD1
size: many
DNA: TGTGCCAGCAGCCCGGACAGGTTGAGCACTGAAGCTTTCTTT
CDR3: CASSPDRLSTEAFF

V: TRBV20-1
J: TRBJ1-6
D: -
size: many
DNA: TGCAGTGCTGGATGGGGTGATTCACCCCTCCACTTT
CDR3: CSAGWGDSPLHF

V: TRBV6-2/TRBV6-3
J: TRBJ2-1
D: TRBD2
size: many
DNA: TGTGCCAGCAGTGAATACGGGAGGGTCTACAATGAGCAGTTCTTC
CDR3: CASSEYGRVYNEQFF

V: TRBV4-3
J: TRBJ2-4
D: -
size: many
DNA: TGCGCCAGCAGCCAGGCGACCGTCGACATTCAGTACTTC
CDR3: CASSQATVDIQYF

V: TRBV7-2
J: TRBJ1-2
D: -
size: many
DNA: TGTGCCAGCAGCTTAGATCGGCAAGGCTACACCTTC
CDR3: CASSLDRQGYTF

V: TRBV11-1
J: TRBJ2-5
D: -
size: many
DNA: TGTGCCAGCAGCGGCAGTGGGGTACTGGGCTCCCAGTACTTC
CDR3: CASSGSGVLGSQYF

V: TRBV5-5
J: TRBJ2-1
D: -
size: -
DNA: TGTGCCAGCAGCTTTTACTGGACTCCCAACAATGAGCAGTTCTTC
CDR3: CASSFYWTPNNEQFF

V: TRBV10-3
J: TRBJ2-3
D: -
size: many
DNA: TGTGCCACCCTGACAGGGACTCTGAGCACAGATACGCAGTATTTT
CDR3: CATLTGTLSTDTQYF

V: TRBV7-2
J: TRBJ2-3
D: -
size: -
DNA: TGTGCCAGCAGCTTAGTTTCAATAAGCACAGATACGCAGTATTTT
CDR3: CASSLVSISTDTQYF

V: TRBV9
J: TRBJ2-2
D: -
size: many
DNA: TGTGCCAGCAGCGTAGGGGTGGCCGGGGAGCTGTTTTTT
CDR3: CASSVGVAGELFF

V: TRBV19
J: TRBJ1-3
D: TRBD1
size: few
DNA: TGTGCCAGTAGTATAAGTGGACAGGGGCCGAGCTCTGGAAACACCATATATTTT
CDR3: CASSISGQGPSSGNTIYF

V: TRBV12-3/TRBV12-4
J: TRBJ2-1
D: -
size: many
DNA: TGTGCCAGCAGCTCTAACAGCCGGTCTCCCTACAATGAGCAGTTCTTC
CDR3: CASSSNSRSPYNEQFF

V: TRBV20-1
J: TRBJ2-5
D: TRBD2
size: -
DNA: TGCAGTGCTAGAGATTTAGCGGGGGGGCACATAAAGACCCAGTACTTC
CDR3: CSARDLAGGHIKTQYF

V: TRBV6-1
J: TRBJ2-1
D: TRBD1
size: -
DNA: TGTGCCAGCAGTAACAGGGGATTTGAGCAGTTCTTC
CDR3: CASSNRGFEQFF

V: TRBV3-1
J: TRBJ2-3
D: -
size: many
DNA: TGTGCCAGCAGCCAAGGCCCGAGAGATACGCAGTATTTT
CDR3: CASSQGPRDTQYF

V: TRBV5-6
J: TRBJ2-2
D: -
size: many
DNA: TGTGCCAGCAGCCCGGACTTTGGGAGGAACACCGGGGAGCTGTTTTTT
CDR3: CASSPDFGRNTGELFF